This T cell receptor (beta chain) comes out of a study of radiotherapy plus CTLA-4 blockade in lung cancer. Sequenced by immunoSEQ multiplex PCR; TCRdb stores in-frame clones only, minus some. Of tens of thousands of clones detected, 80% to 90% appear once; the ten largest clones hold 35% to 45%. CDR1 SGHRS and CDR2 YFSETQ come from the germline V gene. The CDR3 has 13 amino acids. V was clipped by 4 bases and J by 8 bases, with 15 bases between them. The chain is built from TRBV5-1 and TRBJ1-2; perhaps TRBD1 as D (6 bases). This clonotype was sampled from a human donor with non-small cell lung cancer that progressed on radiotherapy plus ipilimumab. This specimen consisted of peripheral blood, obtained from a patient treated with radiotherapy plus ipilimumab. Written as DNA, the CDR3 is TGCGCCAGCAGCCAGGGGACCGACCGGGGCTACACCTTC. It encodes CASSQGTDRGYTF.